Presented here are 20 T cell receptor beta chains from one specimen sequenced in a study of shared clonotypes between healthy human individuals. Sequencing used immunoSEQ multiplex PCR; TCRdb keeps in-frame clones, though not all of them. The data show some 630,000 clones, with approximately 79% seen just once and under 2% held by the top ten. Input material: memory CD4+ T cells sorted from blood. As for subset: CD45RA-negative fraction. These receptors all stem from a woman aged 25-40 years in good health.

This rearrangement joins TRBV5-8 to TRBJ2-5; maybe TRBD1 (5 bases). The V end lost 0 bases, the J end lost 5 bases, and 17 bases lay between the germline ends. The CDR3 sequence is 16 residues long. CDR1 SGHTS and CDR2 YDEGEE come from the germline V gene. The CDR3 loop reads CASSLGQGTATETQYF. The CDR3 coding sequence is TGTGCCAGCAGCTTGGGGCAGGGAACAGCCACCGAGACCCAGTACTTC.

There are a few counts of this clone. The gene calls are TRBV19 and TRBJ2-7; no reliable D call. The ends were cut back, 5 bases at V and 4 bases at J, with 12 bases in the middle. CDR1 LNHDA and CDR2 SQIVND come from the germline V gene (reference sequence). This CDR3 comprises 13 residues. The CDR3 nucleotides are TGTGCCAGTAGTTTAAGTGGTCGATACGAGCAGTACTTC. Protein product: CASSLSGRYEQYF.

The chain carries TRBV15 and TRBJ2-1; 8 positions match TRBD1. V was clipped by 3 bases and J by 7 bases; unmatched bases: 11. The CDR3 runs to 16 residues. Germline V gives CDR1 LNHNV, CDR2 YYDKDF (reference sequence). CDR3 protein: CATSRKAGGAGNEQFF. CDR3 DNA: TGTGCCACCAGCAGGAAGGCAGGGGGCGCAGGAAATGAGCAGTTCTTC.

The CDR3 spells CAWAPGDEQYF. The CDR3 region has the DNA TGTGCCTGGGCCCCCGGCGACGAGCAGTACTTC. This chain links TRBV30 with TRBJ2-7, with D uncertain. Trimming removed 5 bases at V and 5 bases at J, with 10 bases between. The CDR3 runs to 11 residues. Germline CDR1 is GTSNPN and CDR2 is SVGIG (reference sequence). Complete variable domain (other parts from reference TRBV30 and TRBJ2-7): SQTIHQWPATLVQPVGSPLSLECTVEGTSNPNLYWYRQAAGRGLQLLFYSVGIGQISSEVPQNLSASRPQDRQFILSSKKLLLSDSGFYLCAWAPGDEQYFGPGTRLTVT.

CDR3 region: CATSGGSIYNEQFF. Written as DNA, the CDR3 is TGTGCCACCAGTGGCGGGAGTATTTACAATGAGCAGTTCTTC. This chain uses TRBV15 with TRBJ2-1; TRBD2 matches 7 bases. The V gene end was trimmed by 6 bases and the J gene end by 4 bases; junction bases not matched to a gene: 6. The CDR3 length is 14 residues. Per germline, CDR1 LNHNV and CDR2 YYDKDF (reference sequence).

The sample holds a few counts of this clone. At one end, the junction sequence differs from germline, possibly due to a read error. This chain connects TRBV7-9 to TRBJ1-3; D is possibly TRBD1 (6 bases). Germline V lookup: CDR1 SEHNR, CDR2 FQNEAQ (reference sequence). The CDR3 contains 15 residues. As DNA, the CDR3 is TGTGCCAGCACCTTATTAGGGGGCTCTGGAAACACCATATATTTT. The encoded protein is CASTLLGGSGNTIYF.

This chain links TRBV25-1 with TRBJ2-2; D is tentatively TRBD1 or TRBD2 (6 bases each). Trimming took off 5 bases at V and 5 bases at J, with 12 bases between the two ends. In germline, CDR1 is MGHDK, CDR2 SYGVNS. The CDR3 has 14 amino acids. This CDR3 is CASSTGGGTGELFF. In nucleotides, the CDR3 is TGTGCCAGCAGTACCGGAGGGGGAACCGGGGAGCTGTTTTTT.

The chain is built from TRBV28 and TRBJ1-1; D is undetermined. CDR3 length: 12 amino acids. CDR1 is MDHEN, CDR2 SYDVKM, per germline. The CDR3 here is CGSSYLNTEAFF. The CDR3 nucleotides are TGTGGGAGCTCCTACCTGAACACTGAAGCTTTCTTT.

The genes are TRBV7-9 and TRBJ2-3, with TRBD2 matching 9 bases. The ends lost 5 bases at V and 1 base at J; junction bases unmatched: 4. CDR3 size: 15 residues. The V gene's germline CDR1 is SEHNR and CDR2 FQNEAQ (reference sequence). CDR3 sequence (DNA): TGTGCCAGCAGCCGAATAGCGGGAGGCACAGATACGCAGTATTTT. Amino acid sequence: CASSRIAGGTDTQYF.

The chain combines TRBV6-5 with TRBJ2-7; TRBD1 might be the D (6 bases). The CDR3 is made up of 15 amino acids. Trimming removed 7 bases from V and 0 bases from J, with 16 bases in between. CDR1 is MNHEY and CDR2 is SVGAGI in the germline V gene. The CDR3 loop reads CASKVRGRGSYEQYF. The CDR3 coding sequence is TGTGCCAGCAAAGTCAGGGGCCGGGGCTCCTACGAGCAGTACTTC.

This clone was seen a handful of times. The chain combines TRBV5-8 with TRBJ2-3, with no clear D. Germline V CDR1 and CDR2: SGHTS, YDEGEE. The CDR3 consists of 16 residues. Trimming took off 2 bases at V and 2 bases at J, with 15 bases between the two ends. In DNA, the CDR3 is TGTGCCAGCAGCTTCAATAGAGCGAGCTTCACAGATACGCAGTATTTT. It yields the protein CASSFNRASFTDTQYF.

The V call is TRBV2, the J call TRBJ1-3, with a weak D call TRBD1 (5 bases). V was shortened by 5 bases and J by 0 bases, with 20 bases between the two germline ends. The CDR3 has 18 residues. The germline V gene encodes CDR1 SNHLY and CDR2 FYNNEI. This CDR3 reads CASSSPGLWGSSGNTIYF. For the CDR3, the DNA is TGTGCCAGCAGTTCACCGGGACTCTGGGGAAGCTCTGGAAACACCATATATTTT.

J is TRBJ2-5 and V is TRBV5-4; 13 nucleotides agree with TRBD2. This CDR3 has 16 residues. V trimming: 4 bases; J trimming: 4 bases; junction bases outside the gene matches: 7. Germline CDR1 reads SGHNT; CDR2 reads YYREEE (reference sequence). The CDR3 is CASSIRTSGRPETQYF. The CDR3 nucleotides read TGTGCCAGCAGCATTAGGACTAGCGGGAGACCAGAGACCCAGTACTTC.

This sequence joins TRBV6-5 and TRBJ2-7; 7 nucleotides align to TRBD1. V lost 11 bases to trimming and J lost 0 bases; unmatched junction nucleotides: 10. This CDR3 contains 14 residues. Germline V gene lookup returns CDR1 MNHEY and CDR2 SVGAGI. The CDR3 coding sequence is TGTGCCTCTGGAAGGGACAGCAACTCCTACGAGCAGTACTTC. Amino acids: CASGRDSNSYEQYF.

The gene calls are TRBV28 and TRBJ2-7; tentatively, D is TRBD2 (5 bases). The CDR3 consists of 17 residues. Germline loops: CDR1 MDHEN, CDR2 SYDVKM. V lost 5 bases and J lost 2, with 22 bases in between. In DNA, the CDR3 is TGTGCCAGCAGTGGGCCCCTCCGCCTTAGAGGGACCTACGAGCAGTACTTC. Encoded protein: CASSGPLRLRGTYEQYF.

This rearrangement joins TRBV2 to TRBJ2-1; 9 bases fit TRBD2. There are 14 residues in the CDR3. The germline V gene encodes CDR1 SNHLY and CDR2 FYNNEI. After removal of 6 bases from V and 4 bases from J, the junction contained 4 bases not matched to a gene. The CDR3: CASRETSGYNEQFF. The CDR3 nucleotides read TGTGCCAGCAGGGAGACTAGCGGTTACAATGAGCAGTTCTTC.

The chain couples TRBV13 to TRBJ2-5, with D hard to call. The CDR3 has 14 amino acids. Between the trimmed V and J ends, which lost 4 bases and 2 bases, there was a span of 11 bases. CDR1 is PRHDT, CDR2 FYEKMQ, per germline (reference sequence). The CDR3 DNA is TGTGCCAGCAGCTCCCAGACGGAACAAGAGACCCAGTACTTC. Protein sequence: CASSSQTEQETQYF. The whole variable domain, remainder taken from reference TRBV13 and TRBJ2-5, is AAGVIQSPRHLIKEKRETATLKCYPIPRHDTVYWYQQGPGQDPQFLISFYEKMQSDKGSIPDRFSAQQFSDYHSELNMSSLELGDSALYFCASSSQTEQETQYFGPGTRLLVL.

The chain carries TRBV5-1 and TRBJ1-1; D is uncertain. This CDR3 comprises 13 residues. The V gene's germline CDR1 is SGHRS and CDR2 YFSETQ. Trimming stripped 5 bases from V and 1 base from J, with 9 bases between. CDR3 in amino acids: CASREPGNTEAFF. DNA of the CDR3: TGCGCCAGCAGGGAGCCAGGGAACACTGAAGCTTTCTTT.

The CDR3: CASTYGPGRGEQYF. The CDR3 coding sequence is TGTGCCAGCACCTACGGTCCGGGACGGGGCGAGCAGTACTTC. The V gene is TRBV28, the J gene TRBJ2-7; D is tentatively TRBD1 or TRBD2 (5 bases each). The CDR3 spans 14 residues. Germline assignment: CDR1 MDHEN and CDR2 SYDVKM. V was pared by 7 bases and J by 6 bases, with 19 bases between.

The V and J genes are TRBV27 and TRBJ2-7; D ambiguous. Germline values: CDR1 MNHEY, CDR2 SMNVEV (reference sequence). V lost 5 bases and J lost 2, with 13 bases in between. This CDR3 contains 14 residues. The CDR3 coding sequence is TGTGCCAGCAGTAGTAGGGTCGGAGCCTACGAGCAGTACTTC. Translation gives CASSSRVGAYEQYF.